This T cell receptor beta chain is drawn from a study of T cells in Graves' hyperthyroidism and ophthalmopathy. Study information: Staff took peripheral blood when the initial diagnosis was made, before any treatment began.

Many counts were recorded for this clonotype. RNA transcripts gave rise to amplified TCR beta CDR3 regions. Initially, a first-round RT-PCR of the TCR CDR3 employed the HTBI primer set. TCRdb re-derived calls from the multiplex PCR reads in MiXCR, one entry per CDR3 protein. This sample yields about 290,000 distinct CDR3 sequences, of which around 15% are seen a single time; around 57% belongs to the top ten. Exclusion of patients followed from uncontrolled infection, other autoimmune disease, pregnancy or lactation. The sequence was collected from a woman aged 55 to 70 with Graves' ophthalmopathy. Source material: blood.

The CDR3 DNA is TGTGCCAGCAGTGAAGTCGAAGAATATGAGCGGGAGGGTCCCTACGAGCAGTACTTC. It specifies CASSEVEEYEREGPYEQYF. The chain has TRBV6-1 and TRBJ2-7; 10 nucleotides line up with TRBD2. The CDR3 contains 19 residues. In germline, CDR1 is MNHNS, CDR2 SASEGT. V lost 1 base to trimming and J lost 2 bases; unmatched junction nucleotides: 14.